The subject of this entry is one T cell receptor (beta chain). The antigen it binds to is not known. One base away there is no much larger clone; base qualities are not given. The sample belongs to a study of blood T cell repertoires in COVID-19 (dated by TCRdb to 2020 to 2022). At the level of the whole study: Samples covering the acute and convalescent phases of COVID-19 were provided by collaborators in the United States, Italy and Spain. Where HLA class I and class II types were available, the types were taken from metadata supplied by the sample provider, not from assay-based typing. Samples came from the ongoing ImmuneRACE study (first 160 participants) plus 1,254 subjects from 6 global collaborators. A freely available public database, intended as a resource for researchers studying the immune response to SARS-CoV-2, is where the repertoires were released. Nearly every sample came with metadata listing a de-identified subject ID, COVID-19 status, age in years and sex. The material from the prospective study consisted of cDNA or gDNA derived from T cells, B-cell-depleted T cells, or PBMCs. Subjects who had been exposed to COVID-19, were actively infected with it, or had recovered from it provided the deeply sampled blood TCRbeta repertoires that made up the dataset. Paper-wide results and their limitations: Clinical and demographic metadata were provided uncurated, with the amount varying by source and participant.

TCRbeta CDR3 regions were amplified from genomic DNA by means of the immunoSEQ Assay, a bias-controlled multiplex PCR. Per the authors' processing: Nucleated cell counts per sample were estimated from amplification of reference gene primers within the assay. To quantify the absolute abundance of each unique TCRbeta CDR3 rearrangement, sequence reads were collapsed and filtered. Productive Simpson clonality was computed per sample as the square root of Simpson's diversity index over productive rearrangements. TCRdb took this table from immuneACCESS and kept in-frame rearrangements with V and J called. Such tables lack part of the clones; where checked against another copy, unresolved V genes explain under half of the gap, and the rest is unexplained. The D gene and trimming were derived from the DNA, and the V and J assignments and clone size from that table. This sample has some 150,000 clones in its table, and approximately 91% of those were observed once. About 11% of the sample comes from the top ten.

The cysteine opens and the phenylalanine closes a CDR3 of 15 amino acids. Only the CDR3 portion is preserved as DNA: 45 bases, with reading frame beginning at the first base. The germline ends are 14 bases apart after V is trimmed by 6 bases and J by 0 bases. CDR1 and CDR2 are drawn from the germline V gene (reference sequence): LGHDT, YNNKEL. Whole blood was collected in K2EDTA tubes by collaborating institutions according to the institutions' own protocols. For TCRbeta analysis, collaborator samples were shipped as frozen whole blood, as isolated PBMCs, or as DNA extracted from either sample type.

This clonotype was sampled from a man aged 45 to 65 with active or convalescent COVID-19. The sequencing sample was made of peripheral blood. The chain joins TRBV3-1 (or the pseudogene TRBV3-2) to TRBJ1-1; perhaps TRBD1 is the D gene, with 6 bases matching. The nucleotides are TGTGCCAGCAGGCGAACGGACAGTATGAACACTGAAGCTTTCTTT. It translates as CASRRTDSMNTEAFF.